The rows below give T cell receptor beta chains drawn from one sample of a study of blood T cell repertoires in COVID-19. Libraries were prepared by immunoSEQ multiplex PCR; TCRdb keeps only in-frame clonotypes and omits some of them. This repertoire shows under 130,000 clones, 70% to 90% found once; its top ten account for around 3.1%. The sample taken for sequencing was peripheral blood. These receptors were collected from a man aged 45-60 years in a cohort sampled during active COVID-19. The CDR3 runs from the conserved cysteine through the conserved F or W. Fields, in order: D gene, V gene, clone size, J gene, CDR3 DNA, CDR3 protein. D genes are given only for firm matches. Some rows mark clone size as missing; the rest say once, few, many or name a class of expanded clone.

TRBD2	TRBV6-1	.	TRBJ2-5	TGTGCCAGCAGTGATGGGGGGAGGGCGACCCAGTACTTC	CASSDGGRATQYF
TRBD1	TRBV19	.	TRBJ1-2	TGTGCCAGTAGTTTACAGGGGCGGTATAACTATGGCTACACCTTC	CASSLQGRYNYGYTF
TRBD1	TRBV5-1	once	TRBJ1-2	TGCGCCAGCAGCTATTCGACAGGGGGTCCTAACTATGGCTACACCTTC	CASSYSTGGPNYGYTF
TRBD2	TRBV5-1	.	TRBJ2-3	TGCGCCAGCAGCTCCGAGAGTGGGCTAGCGGGGTGGACAGATACGCAGTATTTT	CASSSESGLAGWTDTQYF
.	TRBV5-1	.	TRBJ2-2	TGCGCCAGCAGCTTGGCCAAGACGGCTACAGGGATCACCGGGGAGCTGTTTTTT	CASSLAKTATGITGELFF
.	TRBV2	.	TRBJ1-6	TGTGCCAGCCTTGTCGAGAGTTCACCCCTCCACTTT	CASLVESSPLHF
.	TRBV15	.	TRBJ2-7	TGTGCCACCAGCCTTGGGACTCTCGGGGAAAACGAGCAGTACTTC	CATSLGTLGENEQYF
.	TRBV10-3	.	TRBJ2-3	TGTGCCATCAGTGTCGAGATTAAAGATACGCAGTATTTT	CAISVEIKDTQYF
TRBD2	TRBV5-4	.	TRBJ2-1	TGTGCCAGCAGCCCGACTAGCGGGGGGGCTCGAGGGCTCGATGAGCAGTTCTTC	CASSPTSGGARGLDEQFF
.	TRBV5-4	.	TRBJ2-5	TGTGCCAGCAGCAATGCGAAGACCCAGTACTTC	CASSNAKTQYF
TRBD2	TRBV7-2	.	TRBJ2-2	TGTGCCAGCAGCCTGTATAGCGGGGGCACCGGGGAGCTGTTTTTT	CASSLYSGGTGELFF
TRBD1	TRBV18	.	TRBJ1-1	TGTGCCAGCTCACGATATACAGGGGAGGACACTGAAGCTTTCTTT	CASSRYTGEDTEAFF
.	TRBV27	few	TRBJ2-1	.	CASSFLGTGWMNEQFF
TRBD2	TRBV4-1	.	TRBJ2-3	TGCGCCAGCAGCCCTCTAGCGGCAACTAGCACAGATACGCAGTATTTT	CASSPLAATSTDTQYF
TRBD1	TRBV28	.	TRBJ1-6	TGTGCCAGCAGGAGACAGGGTTACGGTTCACCCCTCCACTTT	CASRRQGYGSPLHF
.	TRBV2	.	TRBJ1-4	TGTGCCAGCCAGCGGGGGTTCGGTGAAAAACTGTTTTTT	CASQRGFGEKLFF
.	TRBV5-1	.	TRBJ2-1	TGCGCCAGCAGCCCCTCCCGCAATGAGCAGTTCTTC	CASSPSRNEQFF
TRBD2	TRBV11-2	.	TRBJ2-7	TGTGCCAGCAGCTCAGGGACTACCTACGAGCAGTACTTC	CASSSGTTYEQYF
.	TRBV24-1	.	TRBJ1-2	TGTGCCACCAGTGATCCGCTCTTCGGTCGAACCTACACCTTC	CATSDPLFGRTYTF
.	TRBV29-1	.	TRBJ1-2	TGCAGCGGGGGGAATAGACAGAAGTATGGCTACACCTTC	CSGGNRQKYGYTF